This TCR beta chain was observed in a study of response to subunit inactivated influenza vaccine. This clonotype was seen a few times. Via MiXCR, TCRdb re-called the RT-PCR reads, giving one row per CDR3 protein. Here the sample spans hundreds of thousands of distinct CDR3 sequences, approximately 15% being singletons. The material was PBMCs from blood, obtained 14 to 15 days before vaccination. The sequence came from a man aged 50 to 59 who received an inactivated influenza vaccine.

The DNA for the CDR3 is TGTGCCAGCGAGATACAAGAGACCCAGTACTTC. Translated, it gives CASEIQETQYF. V gene TRBV2 combines with J gene TRBJ2-5; D unresolved. V gave up 8 bases and J gave up 2 bases, with 6 bases separating them. The CDR3 consists of 11 residues. The germline CDR1 and CDR2 sequences are SNHLY and FYNNEI. Together with reference TRBV2 and TRBJ2-5, the CDR3 gives the full variable domain: EPEVTQTPSHQVTQMGQEVILRCVPISNHLYFYWYRQILGQKVEFLVSFYNNEISEKSEIFDDQFSVERPDGSNFTLKIRSTKLEDSAMYFCASEIQETQYFGPGTRLLVL.